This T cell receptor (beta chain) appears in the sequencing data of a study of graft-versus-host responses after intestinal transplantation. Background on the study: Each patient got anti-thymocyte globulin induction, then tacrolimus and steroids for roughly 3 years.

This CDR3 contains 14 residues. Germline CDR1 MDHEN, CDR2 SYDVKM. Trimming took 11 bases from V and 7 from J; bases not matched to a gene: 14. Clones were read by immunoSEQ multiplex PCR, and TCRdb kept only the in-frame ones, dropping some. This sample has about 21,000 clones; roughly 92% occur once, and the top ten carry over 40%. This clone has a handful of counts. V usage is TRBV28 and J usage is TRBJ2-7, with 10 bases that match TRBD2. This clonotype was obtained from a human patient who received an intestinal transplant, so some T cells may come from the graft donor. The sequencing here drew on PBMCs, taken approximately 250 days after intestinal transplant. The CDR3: CAGPFGAGGKEQYF. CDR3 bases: TGTGCCGGCCCGTTTGGAGCGGGAGGGAAGGAGCAGTACTTC.